These 5 T cell receptor beta chains came from one sample sequenced in a study of CD8+ T cells in alopecia areata. Treatment: oral pan-JAK inhibitor, 5-10 mg twice daily. Extraction of RNA preceded its reverse transcription into cDNA, which served as the sequencing template. Repertoires were generated with immunoSEQ multiplex PCR, while TCRdb's copy carries only in-frame clones and drops some. The repertoire holds 100,000 to 130,000 clones, 84% seen once, with roughly a quarter in the top ten. Here the sequenced sample was CD8+ T cells sorted from blood, taken at week 24, from a patient treated with tofacitinib. The source of these receptors is a human donor with alopecia areata.

The J gene is TRBJ2-3, the V gene TRBV6-5; the match to TRBD1 covers 9 bases. The junction had 4 bases not matched to a gene; V was cut back by 8 bases and J by 1 base. Germline CDR1 MNHEY, CDR2 SVGAGI. This CDR3 region has 14 residues. The CDR3 protein is CASRGQGGTDTQYF. The CDR3 DNA reads as TGTGCCAGCCGGGGACAGGGCGGCACAGATACGCAGTATTTT.

The chain employs TRBV5-1 and TRBJ2-1, with a possible D match to TRBD2 (6 bases). Deletions cut 4 bases from V and 0 bases from J, with 17 bases between. There are 17 residues in the CDR3. Germline loops: CDR1 SGHRS, CDR2 YFSETQ. The CDR3 DNA reads TGCGCCAGCAGCCCGTTGCTGCGACTAGACTCCTACAATGAGCAGTTCTTC. Protein sequence: CASSPLLRLDSYNEQFF.

V gene TRBV27 combines with J gene TRBJ1-4; TRBD1 might be the D (5 bases). Trimming cost V 6 bases and J 0 bases, with 8 bases left between them. Germline V gene data show CDR1 as MNHEY and CDR2 as SMNVEV (reference sequence). This CDR3 has 14 residues. For the CDR3, the DNA is TGTGCCAGCAGGAAAGGGGCAACTAATGAAAAACTGTTTTTT. Translation gives CASRKGATNEKLFF.

This clone has only one observation. This chain links TRBV7-7 with TRBJ2-2; maybe TRBD2 (5 bases). The CDR3 runs 11 residues. Looked up from germline, CDR1 is SSHAT and CDR2 is FNYEAQ (reference sequence). The CDR3 region is CATGETGELFF. As DNA, the CDR3 is TGTGCTACTGGGGAGACCGGGGAGCTGTTTTTT.

V is TRBV18 and J is TRBJ2-1; D might be TRBD1 or TRBD2, each matching 5 bases. CDR1 and CDR2 (germline): KGHSH, LQKENI. V gave up 3 bases and J gave up 6 bases, with 9 bases separating them. The CDR3 has 13 amino acids. The CDR3 bases are TGTGCCAGCTCACCGGGACGAGGCAATGAGCAGTTCTTC. Translation gives CASSPGRGNEQFF. Filled out from reference TRBV18 and TRBJ2-1, the complete variable domain reads NAGVMQNPRHLVRRRGQEARLRCSPMKGHSHVYWYRQLPEEGLKFMVYLQKENIIDESGMPKERFSAEFPKEGPSILRIQQVVRGDSAAYFCASSPGRGNEQFFGPGTRLTVL.